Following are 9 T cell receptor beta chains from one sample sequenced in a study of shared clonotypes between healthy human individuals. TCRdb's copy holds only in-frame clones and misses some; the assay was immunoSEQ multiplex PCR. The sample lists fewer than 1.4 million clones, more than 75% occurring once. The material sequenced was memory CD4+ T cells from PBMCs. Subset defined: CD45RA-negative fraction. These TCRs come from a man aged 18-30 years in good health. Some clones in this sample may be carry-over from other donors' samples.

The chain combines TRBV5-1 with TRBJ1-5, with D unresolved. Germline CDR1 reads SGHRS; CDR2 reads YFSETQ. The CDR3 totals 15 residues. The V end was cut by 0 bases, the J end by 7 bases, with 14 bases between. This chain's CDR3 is CASSLVPGMEQPQHF. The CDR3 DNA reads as TGCGCCAGCAGCTTGGTGCCGGGGATGGAACAGCCCCAGCATTTT.

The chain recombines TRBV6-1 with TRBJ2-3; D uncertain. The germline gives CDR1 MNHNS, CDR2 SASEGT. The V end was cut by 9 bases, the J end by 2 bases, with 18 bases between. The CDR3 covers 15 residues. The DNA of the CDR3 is TGTGCCAGGCCCCAAGGCCTGCCCCCCACAGATACGCAGTATTTT. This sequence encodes CARPQGLPPTDTQYF.

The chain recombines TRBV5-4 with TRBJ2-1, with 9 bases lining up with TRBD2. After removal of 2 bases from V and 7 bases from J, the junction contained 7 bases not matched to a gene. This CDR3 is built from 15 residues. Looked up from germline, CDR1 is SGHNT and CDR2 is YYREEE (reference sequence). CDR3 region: CASSFSASGNNEQFF. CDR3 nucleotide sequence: TGTGCCAGCAGCTTTTCGGCTAGCGGGAATAATGAGCAGTTCTTC.

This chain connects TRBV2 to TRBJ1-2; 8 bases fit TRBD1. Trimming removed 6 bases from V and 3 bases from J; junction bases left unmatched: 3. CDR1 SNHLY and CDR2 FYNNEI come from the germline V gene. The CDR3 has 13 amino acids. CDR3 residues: CASRGQGDYGYTF. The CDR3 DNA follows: TGTGCCAGCAGAGGACAGGGCGACTATGGCTACACCTTC.

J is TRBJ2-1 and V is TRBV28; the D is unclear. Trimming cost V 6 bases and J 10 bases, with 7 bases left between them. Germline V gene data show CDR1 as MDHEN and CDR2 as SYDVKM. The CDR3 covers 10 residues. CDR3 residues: CASSIEEQFF. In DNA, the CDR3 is TGTGCCAGCAGCATAGAGGAGCAGTTCTTC.

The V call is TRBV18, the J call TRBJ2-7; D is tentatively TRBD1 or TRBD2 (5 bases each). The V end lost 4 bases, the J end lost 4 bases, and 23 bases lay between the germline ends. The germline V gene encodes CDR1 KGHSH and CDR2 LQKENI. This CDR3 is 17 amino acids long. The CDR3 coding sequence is TGTGCCAGCTCACAGGGGACGATAGACCCTATCCCTTACGAGCAGTACTTC. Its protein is CASSQGTIDPIPYEQYF.

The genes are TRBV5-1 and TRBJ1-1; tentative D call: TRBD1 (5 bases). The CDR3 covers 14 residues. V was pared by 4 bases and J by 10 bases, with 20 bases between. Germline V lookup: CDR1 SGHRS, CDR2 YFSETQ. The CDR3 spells CASSAEARAGLAFF. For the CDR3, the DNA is TGCGCCAGCAGCGCCGAGGCGAGGGCAGGGCTAGCTTTCTTT. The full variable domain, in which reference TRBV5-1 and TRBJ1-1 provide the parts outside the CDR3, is KAGVTQTPRYLIKTRGQQVTLSCSPISGHRSVSWYQQTPGQGLQFLFEYFSETQRNKGNFPGRFSGRQFSNSRSEMNVSTLELGDSALYLCASSAEARAGLAFFGQGTRLTVV.

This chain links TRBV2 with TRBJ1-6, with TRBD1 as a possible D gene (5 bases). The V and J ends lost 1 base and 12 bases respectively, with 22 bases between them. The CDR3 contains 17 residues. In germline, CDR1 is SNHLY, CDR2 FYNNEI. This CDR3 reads CASSEGANANPGVPLHF. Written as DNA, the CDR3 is TGTGCCAGCAGTGAAGGTGCTAATGCAAACCCGGGGGTACCCCTCCACTTT.

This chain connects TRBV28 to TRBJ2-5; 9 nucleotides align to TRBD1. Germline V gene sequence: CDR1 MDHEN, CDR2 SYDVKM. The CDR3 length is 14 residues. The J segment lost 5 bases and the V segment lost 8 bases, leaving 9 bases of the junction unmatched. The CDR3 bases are TGTGCCAGCGGCAACAGGGGGCGGTGGGAGACCCAGTACTTC. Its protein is CASGNRGRWETQYF.